The clone carrying this TCR beta chain was counted at least ten times. The sample comes from a study of early T cells in non-severe SARS-CoV-2 infection. Study-wide context: Unsorted whole-blood RNA was sequenced in bulk, leaving chains unpaired.

As part of library construction, unique molecular identifiers were attached to individual cDNA molecules. TCRdb reprocessed the 5' RACE reads via MiXCR and lists one record per CDR3 protein. The data show tens of thousands of distinct CDR3 sequences, with about 16% seen just once and less than 7% held by the top ten. The V and J ends lost 3 bases and 2 bases respectively, with 10 bases between them. In germline, CDR1 is GTSNPN, CDR2 SVGIG (reference sequence). The CDR3 loop spans 13 amino acids. V and J are TRBV30 and TRBJ1-1; D unclear. The sequence was collected from an adult who was a healthcare worker with PCR-confirmed SARS-CoV-2 infection or an uninfected control (not recorded which). Sequencing was performed on whole blood. The CDR3 reads CAWRVGPNTEAFF. The CDR3 nucleotides are TGTGCCTGGAGAGTAGGACCAAACACTGAAGCTTTCTTT.